This T cell receptor (beta chain) appears in the sequencing data of a study of blood T cells in healthy people across ages. Combining a sample-barcoded 5' primer with a J-beta primer mix, a second PCR ran for roughly 7 to 11 cycles. MiXCR, run by TCRdb on the 5' RACE reads, gives a single entry per CDR3 protein. The profile shows fewer than 950,000 distinct CDR3 sequences, approximately 55% of them singletons. Note on this clonotype: The junction differs from germline at one of its ends, possibly a read error.

The CDR3 runs 17 residues. Germline loops: CDR1 MNHEY, CDR2 SMNVEV (reference sequence). The specimen sequenced was blood. The V and J genes are TRBV27 and TRBJ1-2, with D possibly TRBD1 on 6 matching bases. The TCR was taken from an elderly man in good health. The CDR3 protein is CAGSARDTSLANYGYTF. In nucleotides, the CDR3 is TGTGCCGGCAGTGCTCGGGACACCTCTCTAGCTAACTATGGCTACACCTTC.